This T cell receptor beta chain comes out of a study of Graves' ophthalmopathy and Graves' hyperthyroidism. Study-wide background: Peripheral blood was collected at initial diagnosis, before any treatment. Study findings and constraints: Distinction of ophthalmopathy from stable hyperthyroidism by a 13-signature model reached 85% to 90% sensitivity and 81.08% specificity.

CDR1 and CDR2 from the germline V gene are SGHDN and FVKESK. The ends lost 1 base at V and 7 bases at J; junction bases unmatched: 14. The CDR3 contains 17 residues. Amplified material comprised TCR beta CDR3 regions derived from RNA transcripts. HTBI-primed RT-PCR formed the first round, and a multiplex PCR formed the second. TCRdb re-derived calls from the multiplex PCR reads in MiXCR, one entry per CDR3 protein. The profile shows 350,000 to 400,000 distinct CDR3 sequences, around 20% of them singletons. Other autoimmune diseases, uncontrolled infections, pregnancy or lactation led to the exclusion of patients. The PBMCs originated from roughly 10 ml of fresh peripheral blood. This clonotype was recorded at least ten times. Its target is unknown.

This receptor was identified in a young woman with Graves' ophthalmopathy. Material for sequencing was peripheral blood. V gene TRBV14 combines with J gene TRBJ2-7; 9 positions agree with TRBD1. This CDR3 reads CASSQGLWGQGLTEQYF. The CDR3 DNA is TGTGCCAGCAGCCAAGGACTGTGGGGACAGGGCCTTACGGAGCAGTACTTC.